The subject of this entry is one T cell receptor beta chain. Its antigen remains unidentified. The treatment is: 15 to 20 received Ad26.COV2.S at low or high dose, single or two shots; about 5 received placebo; per-sample allocation not given. Specimen acquisition occurred on day 63 following the initial vaccine or placebo injection. Sequenced by immunoSEQ multiplex PCR; TCRdb stores in-frame clones only, minus some. The sample has approximately 420,000 clones, over 75% seen once. The data are from a study of Ad26.COV2.S vaccination and SARS-CoV-2 variants. Study conclusions and caveats: Participants given vaccine showed non-spike TCR breadth similar to that of placebo recipients.

With 5 bases clipped from V and 9 bases from J, the junction kept 13 bases outside the gene matches. The CDR3 loop spans 16 amino acids. CDR1 MDHEN and CDR2 SYDVKM come from the germline V gene. The J gene is TRBJ1-6, the V gene TRBV28; 7 bases agree with TRBD1. Here the sequenced sample was peripheral blood, taken in a trial of Ad26.COV2.S vaccine versus placebo. The sequence was obtained from a person between 18 and 60 years old who received the Ad26.COV2.S COVID-19 vaccine or a placebo. CDR3 amino acids: CASSQITRQGSSPLHF. CDR3 nucleotides: TGTGCCAGCAGTCAAATAACCAGACAGGGTAGTTCACCCCTCCACTTT.